This TCR beta chain comes out of a study of neurological immune-mediated disorders. At the level of the study: There were 34 multiple sclerosis patients. Of these, 31 had relapsing-remitting MS and 3 had secondary progressive MS.

Regarding this clonotype: Its cognate antigen is unknown.

Notes on the study in general: The phylogenetic placement of 18 of 34 multiple sclerosis patients' repertoires in one related-CDR3 cluster constitutes a possible signature.

CDR3 length: 14 amino acids. Germline V lookup: CDR1 SQVTM, CDR2 ANQGSEA. V gave up 3 bases and J gave up 5 bases, with 15 bases separating them. TCRdb used MiXCR to reprocess the 5' RACE reads, holding one entry per CDR3 protein. Among fewer than 90,000 distinct CDR3 sequences, roughly 5.6% were seen once, and the ten largest hold approximately 7%. 2 million unsorted PBMCs were stored in RNAlater at -80 °C before RNA extraction. The chain joins TRBV29-1 to TRBJ2-3; TRBD1 is a possible D gene (6 bases). What was sequenced was PBMCs. The receptor was isolated from a man between 18 and 29 years old with multiple sclerosis. The CDR3 sequence is CSVDAQGGGDTQYF. In DNA form, the CDR3 reads TGCAGCGTTGATGCACAGGGTGGCGGAGATACGCAGTATTTT.